These T cell receptor beta chains were read from a single sample in a study of response to subunit inactivated influenza vaccine. Each CDR3 protein gets one entry after TCRdb re-called the RT-PCR reads with MiXCR. Here the sample spans about 620,000 distinct CDR3 sequences, 11% being singletons. In addition, the sample was reused for a study of T cells expressing NK-cell markers.

Sequences were derived from PBMCs from blood, sampled on the day of vaccination. All receptors come from a man aged 45-60 years who received an inactivated influenza vaccine. Each CDR3 is given with its conserved first and last residue. Each record gives: D gene, clone size, J gene, V gene, CDR3 DNA, CDR3 protein. The D gene is left open where the match is weak. Where a row states a size, it is once, few, many or the class of an expanded clone; other rows omit it.

TRBD2	many	TRBJ2-5	TRBV3-1	TGTGCCAGCACTTCAAGCAGTGGCGGGGGGGCGGGGGAGACCCAGTACTTC	CASTSSSGGGAGETQYF
.	.	TRBJ2-2	TRBV11-2	TGTGCCAGCAGCTTAGGGCTGTGGGGGAGCACCGGGGAGCTGTTTTTT	CASSLGLWGSTGELFF
.	few	TRBJ1-1	TRBV4-3	TGCGCCAGCAGCCAAGATATTGGGTTCAACACTGAAGCTTTCTTT	CASSQDIGFNTEAFF
TRBD2	few	TRBJ2-7	TRBV5-1	TGCGCCAGCAGCTTGTCGGGAGGTCACGAGCAGTACTTC	CASSLSGGHEQYF
TRBD1	.	TRBJ1-2	TRBV7-9	TGTGCCAGCAGCGTAATACAGGGGAGCTATGGCTACACCTTC	CASSVIQGSYGYTF
TRBD2	few	TRBJ2-6	TRBV5-1	TGCGCCAGCAGGCTAGCGGGAGGCCTACCTTACTCTGGGGCCAACGTCCTGACTTTC	CASRLAGGLPYSGANVLTF
TRBD2	.	TRBJ2-3	TRBV12-3/TRBV12-4	TGTGCCAGCAGACTTAGCGGGGGGGGTACAGATACGCAGTATTTT	CASRLSGGGTDTQYF
TRBD1	few	TRBJ2-1	TRBV12-5	TGTGCTAGTGGGGGGACAGGGGTGAATGAGCAGTTCTTC	CASGGTGVNEQFF
TRBD2	few	TRBJ2-1	TRBV2	TGTGCCAGCAGTTCGACTAGCGGGAGTCTCAATGAGCAGTTCTTC	CASSSTSGSLNEQFF
.	.	TRBJ1-4	TRBV3-1	TGTGCCAGCAGCCTAGTCACAGGGATGGAGGAAAAACTGTTTTTT	CASSLVTGMEEKLFF
.	.	TRBJ2-1	TRBV27	TGTGCCAGCAGTTTACCAACTAGAATTGAGCAGTTCTTC	CASSLPTRIEQFF
.	.	TRBJ2-7	TRBV28	TGTGCCAGCAATCCTGGCGGTTCCTACGAGCAGTACTTC	CASNPGGSYEQYF
.	few	TRBJ2-7	TRBV29-1	TGCAGCGTTGGAAGGTGGCGCGGAACGGGCGAGCAGTACTTC	CSVGRWRGTGEQYF
.	few	TRBJ2-2	TRBV4-2	TGTGCCAGCAGCCAAGATCTCCGGCAGGGGGGTACCGGGGAGCTGTTTTTT	CASSQDLRQGGTGELFF
.	.	TRBJ2-7	TRBV6-2/TRBV6-3	TGTGCCAGCAGTTACCTACTTGTGGTAAACGAGCAGTACTTC	CASSYLLVVNEQYF
TRBD2	few	TRBJ2-1	TRBV5-1	TGCGCCAGCAGACGTCTTGCTAGCGGAAGCTCCTACAATGAGCAGTTCTTC	CASRRLASGSSYNEQFF
.	.	TRBJ2-1	TRBV5-1	TGCGCCAGCAGCTCCGCGTCCGCGGGAGAGCAGTTCTTC	CASSSASAGEQFF
.	few	TRBJ1-1	TRBV4-3	TGCGCCAGCAGCCAAGACCGGACGTACCAGAACACTGAAGCTTTCTTT	CASSQDRTYQNTEAFF
.	few	TRBJ1-5	TRBV24-1	TGTGCCACCAGTGATTCCCGAAGTCCCAATCAGCCCCAGCATTTT	CATSDSRSPNQPQHF
TRBD1	few	TRBJ2-7	TRBV6-5	TGTGCCAGCAGTTACTCCGGACAGGGGTCCTCCGAGCAGTACTTC	CASSYSGQGSSEQYF
TRBD1	.	TRBJ2-5	TRBV7-3	TGTGCCAGCAGCAACGGACAGGGCGAGACCCAGTACTTC	CASSNGQGETQYF
.	.	TRBJ1-5	TRBV28	TGTGCCAGCAGTCGTCTATCTAAGGTGCCCCAGCATTTT	CASSRLSKVPQHF
.	few	TRBJ2-7	TRBV15	TGTGCCACCAGCAGAGATAAAGGCAACTACGAGCAGTACTTC	CATSRDKGNYEQYF
TRBD1	few	TRBJ2-5	TRBV29-1	TGCAGCGTTGACCGACAGGGAGTAATTGGGGAGACCCAGTACTTC	CSVDRQGVIGETQYF
TRBD2	few	TRBJ2-7	TRBV20-1	TGCAGTGCTAGAGATTGGGGAGGGTACGAGCAGTACTTC	CSARDWGGYEQYF
.	few	TRBJ2-3	TRBV12-3/TRBV12-4	TGTGCCAGCAGTGCGACTAGCACAGATACGCAGTATTTT	CASSATSTDTQYF
.	many	TRBJ2-5	TRBV20-1	TGCAGTGCTAGCCCGGGGGAGACCCAGTACTTC	CSASPGETQYF
TRBD1	few	TRBJ2-7	TRBV12-3/TRBV12-4	TGTGCCAGCAGTTTAGATCCAGGGGGCAACGAGCAGTACTTC	CASSLDPGGNEQYF
.	many	TRBJ2-7	TRBV28	TGTGCCAGCAGTTTGAGCGAAAACTACGAGCAGTACTTC	CASSLSENYEQYF
.	.	TRBJ1-5	TRBV7-8	TGTGCCAGCAGCTTGGTCGTGGGCGGTCGGAGCAATCAGCCCCAGCATTTT	CASSLVVGGRSNQPQHF
.	.	TRBJ2-1	TRBV19	TGTGCCAGTAGTATGACATCCGGCTCCTACAATGAGCAGTTCTTC	CASSMTSGSYNEQFF
TRBD2	many	TRBJ2-3	TRBV5-1	TGCGCCAGCACCCACGAGAAGGGAGGGCGGACAGATACGCAGTATTTT	CASTHEKGGRTDTQYF
.	.	TRBJ2-7	TRBV28	TGTGCCAGCAGGCCTACCTTGGCGGTCTACGAGCAGTACTTC	CASRPTLAVYEQYF
.	once	TRBJ2-1	TRBV10-3	TGTGCCATCACCCCGGGGAGGAGCAATGAGCAGTTCTTC	CAITPGRSNEQFF
TRBD1	.	TRBJ2-2	TRBV6-2/TRBV6-3	TGTGCCAGCAGTACCTACCGGGACAGGTCGCCCGGGGAGCTGTTTTTT	CASSTYRDRSPGELFF
.	many	TRBJ2-1	TRBV4-2	TGTGCCAGCAGGAGGGGGGATGAGCAGTTCTTC	CASRRGDEQFF
.	few	TRBJ1-1	TRBV20-1	TGCAGTGCTAGGGATATCAGGGCGGGGGACACTGAAGCTTTCTTT	CSARDIRAGDTEAFF
TRBD1	few	TRBJ1-1	TRBV12-3/TRBV12-4	TGTGCCAGCAGGGTACAGGGGGCGCGTTACACTGAAGCTTTCTTT	CASRVQGARYTEAFF
.	many	TRBJ1-3	TRBV4-3	TGCGCCAGCAGCCACGGTGGCACAGCCTCTGGAAACACCATATATTTT	CASSHGGTASGNTIYF
.	.	TRBJ2-2	TRBV6-5	TGTGCCAGCAGTTACGCCCTAGGACACGGTAACACCGGGGAGCTGTTTTTT	CASSYALGHGNTGELFF
.	many	TRBJ2-5	TRBV7-9	TGTGCCAGCAGCTTTCACAGTGGTGGCCGGGAGACCCAGTACTTC	CASSFHSGGRETQYF
.	few	TRBJ2-3	TRBV6-5	TGTGCCAGCAGTTACCCCACCGCGCAGGGTCTTCCGACCACAGATACGCAGTATTTT	CASSYPTAQGLPTTDTQYF
.	few	TRBJ2-1	TRBV18	TGTGCCAGCTCGTTAGTCGACACCCACAATGAGCAGTTCTTC	CASSLVDTHNEQFF
.	few	TRBJ2-1	TRBV10-3	TGTGCCATCAGTGGGGGGACTTTCTCCTACAATGAGCAGTTCTTC	CAISGGTFSYNEQFF
.	.	TRBJ2-7	TRBV2	TGTGCCAGCAGGTCCTCATATTACCAGCAGTACTTC	CASRSSYYQQYF
TRBD2	few	TRBJ2-3	TRBV4-1	TGCGCCAGCAGCCAAGGGAGGATAGCGGGGGCAAGAGATACGCAGTATTTT	CASSQGRIAGARDTQYF
.	few	TRBJ2-2	TRBV2	TGTGCCAGCAGTGAAAGGCAGGTGGACACCGGGGAGCTGTTTTTT	CASSERQVDTGELFF
.	.	TRBJ2-3	TRBV7-2	TGTGCCAGCAGGGCAGGGAGGACAGATACGCAGTATTTT	CASRAGRTDTQYF
TRBD1	few	TRBJ2-2	TRBV5-5	TGTGCCAGCAGCTTTAGACAGGGGGGGCACACCGGGGAGCTGTTTTTT	CASSFRQGGHTGELFF
.	many	TRBJ1-5	TRBV6-2/TRBV6-3	TGTGCCAGCAGTTACAGGGGCAATCAGCCCCAGCATTTT	CASSYRGNQPQHF
TRBD1	few	TRBJ2-7	TRBV18	TGTGCCAGCTCAGCCGAGACAGGGGTGCGGGAGCAGTACTTC	CASSAETGVREQYF
.	many	TRBJ2-5	TRBV28	TGTGCCAGCAGGGGGCGTGGAGGCGGACAAGAGACCCAGTACTTC	CASRGRGGGQETQYF